The clone carrying this T cell receptor (beta chain) was seen a few times. Alongside a J-beta primer mix, a sample-barcoded 5' primer served in a second PCR lasting about 7 to 12 cycles. MiXCR, applied by TCRdb to the 5' RACE reads, yields one record per CDR3 protein. The sample contains 1,500,000 or so distinct CDR3 sequences, roughly 60% of which appear only once. With V trimmed by 8 bases and J by 6 bases, 6 bases remained unmatched. Germline V CDR1 and CDR2: KGHSH, LQKENI. CDR3 size: 14 residues. The source of the sample is a study of blood T cells in healthy people across ages. The chain combines TRBV18 with TRBJ1-4, with 10 bases identical to TRBD1. The sequenced sample consisted of blood. This sequence originates from a man aged 18 to 30 in good health. This chain's CDR3 is CASSPGTGDEKLFF. In DNA form, the CDR3 reads TGTGCCAGCAGCCCCGGGACAGGGGATGAAAAACTGTTTTTT.